This T cell receptor (beta chain) was captured in a study of radiation and T cells in renal cell carcinoma. Germline CDR1 is SGHDT and CDR2 is YYEEEE. Trimming removed 4 bases from V and 6 bases from J; junction bases left unmatched: 9. There are 14 residues in the CDR3. The sample's time point: baseline pretreatment blood. Noted treatment: 15 Gy SBRT to primary tumor, nephrectomy 4 weeks later. Generated by immunoSEQ multiplex PCR, the TCRdb table keeps only in-frame clones and is missing some. The sample consists of 150,000 or so clones, 83% of them appearing once. Sequencing used blood, obtained from a patient whose treatment included radiotherapy and nephrectomy. This sequence was found in a woman between 50 and 59 years old with renal cell carcinoma. The chain has TRBV5-6 and TRBJ2-7; TRBD1 aligns across 8 bases. CDR3 sequence: CASSGIGTGGEQYF. CDR3 DNA: TGTGCCAGCAGCGGAATCGGGACAGGTGGCGAGCAGTACTTC.